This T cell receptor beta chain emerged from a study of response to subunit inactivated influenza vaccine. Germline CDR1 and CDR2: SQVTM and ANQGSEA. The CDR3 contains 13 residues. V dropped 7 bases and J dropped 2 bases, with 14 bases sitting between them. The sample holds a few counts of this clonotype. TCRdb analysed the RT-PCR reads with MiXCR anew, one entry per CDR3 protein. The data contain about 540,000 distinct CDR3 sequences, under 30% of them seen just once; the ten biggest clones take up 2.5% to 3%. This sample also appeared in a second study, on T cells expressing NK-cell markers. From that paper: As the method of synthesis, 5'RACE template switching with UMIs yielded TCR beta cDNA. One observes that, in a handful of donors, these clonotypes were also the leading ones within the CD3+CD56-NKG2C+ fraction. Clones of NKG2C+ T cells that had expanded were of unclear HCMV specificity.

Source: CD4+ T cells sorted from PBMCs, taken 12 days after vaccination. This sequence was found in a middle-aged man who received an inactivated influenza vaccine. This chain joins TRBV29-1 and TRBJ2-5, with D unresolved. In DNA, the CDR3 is TGCAGCGCACTCCCCGTGGGACAAGAGACCCAGTACTTC. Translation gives CSALPVGQETQYF.